This T cell receptor (beta chain) was captured in a study of radiotherapy plus CTLA-4 blockade in lung cancer. Study-wide background: Among patients, roughly 17% showed objective responses, and about 30% had disease control. The study, taken as a whole, reports: TCR clones originating in tumors grew in number in blood after radiotherapy plus ipilimumab. The best predictor of response was reported to be early blood T cell clone dynamics, with interferon-beta.

Germline CDR1 and CDR2: WSHSY and SAAADI. The CDR3 length is 13 residues. The V gene lost 9 bases and the J gene lost 5 bases, with 16 bases spanning the gap. TCRdb's table, derived via immunoSEQ multiplex PCR, lists solely in-frame clones and lacks some. The table lists some 62,000 clones, 60% to 80% of them singletons. About this clone: Its specificity is not known.

Patients had chemo-refractory metastatic non-small-cell lung cancer and received focal radiation plus CTLA-4 blockade that used ipilimumab. V gene TRBV10-2 combines with J gene TRBJ2-5; possible D gene TRBD1, 6 bases. The receptor comes from a human donor with non-small cell lung cancer who had a complete response to radiotherapy plus ipilimumab. The material sequenced was peripheral blood, taken from a patient treated with radiotherapy plus ipilimumab. The CDR3 nucleotides read TGCGCCAGTATGGACGGGCAGGGGGAGACCCAGTACTTC. As protein: CASMDGQGETQYF.